This entry features one TCR beta chain sequence. This sample is part of a study of blood T cell repertoires in COVID-19. Study details: The study drew acute and convalescent COVID-19 samples from the United States, Italy and Spain.

As handled by the study authors: By means of reference gene primer amplification, nucleated cell counts were estimated. The assay was immunoSEQ multiplex PCR, and TCRdb's table has in-frame clones only and misses some. V and J calls plus clone size are reproduced from that table; the DNA served to infer D and trimming. The repertoire holds 120,000 or so clones, with about 80% as singletons. In germline, CDR1 is LNHDA, CDR2 SQIVND (reference sequence). The CDR3 has 14 amino acids. Deletions cut 5 bases from V and 1 base from J, with 9 bases between. The sample was peripheral blood. The sequence was collected from a woman older than 75 with active or convalescent COVID-19. The rearrangement joins TRBV19 to TRBJ1-5; D gene ambiguous. CDR3 region: CASSYGMSNQPQHF. DNA of the CDR3: TGTGCCAGTAGTTACGGGATGAGCAATCAGCCCCAGCATTTT.